This T cell receptor (beta chain) was observed in a study of CD8 T cells in Susac syndrome. The CDR3 contains 15 residues. The germline V and J ends were trimmed by 3 bases and 2 bases, with 8 bases remaining between them. Negative isolation yielded CD4+ and CD8+ T cells, and FACS enriched TEMRA cells. When the RNA was reverse transcribed, random hexamers were used with an input of 0.5 to 1 ug. In TCRdb, the immunoSEQ multiplex PCR reads were re-called with MiXCR into one record per CDR3 protein. The sample records around 110,000 distinct CDR3 sequences, nearly 96% being singletons. This clonotype came up once.

This sequence was found in a human donor with Susac syndrome. The rearrangement links TRBV12-3 or TRBV12-4 to TRBJ2-6; D ambiguous. Sequencing used CD4+ T cells from PBMCs. CDR3 region: CASSFKRTGANVLTF. The CDR3 region has the DNA TGTGCCAGCAGTTTTAAGAGAACTGGGGCCAACGTCCTGACTTTC.